These T cell receptor beta chains were read from a single sample in a study of blood T cells in healthy people across ages. TCRdb used MiXCR to reprocess the 5' RACE reads, holding one entry per CDR3 protein. The sample consists of about 750,000 distinct CDR3 sequences, about 55% of them appearing once. The sequencing input was blood. All receptors come from a man older than 75 in good health. Each CDR3 is given with its conserved first and last residue. The D gene is left open where the match is weak. Expanded clones get a size class; other rows say once, few or many, or leave the size out.

V gene: TRBV20-1
CDR3 length: 15
J gene: TRBJ2-7
clone size: NA
D gene: TRBD2
CDR3 DNA: TGCAGTGCCCTCCAAGCGACGGGAGGCTACAATGAGCAGTACTTC
CDR3 protein: CSALQATGGYNEQYF

V gene: TRBV4-2
CDR3 length: 17
J gene: TRBJ2-5
clone size: few
D gene: TRBD2
CDR3 DNA: TGTGCCAGCAGCCCGCGGACTAGCGGGAGGGCCGAAGAGACCCAGTACTTC
CDR3 protein: CASSPRTSGRAEETQYF

V gene: TRBV6-2/TRBV6-3
CDR3 length: 15
J gene: TRBJ1-2
clone size: NA
D gene: TRBD1
CDR3 DNA: TGTGCCAGCAGACCCGGGACAGCTTTAAACTATGGCTACACCTTC
CDR3 protein: CASRPGTALNYGYTF

V gene: TRBV12-3/TRBV12-4
CDR3 length: 16
J gene: TRBJ2-1
clone size: NA
D gene: TRBD2
CDR3 DNA: TGTGCCAGCAGTTTAGGGCCAGGACTAGTCTACAATGAGCAGTTCTTC
CDR3 protein: CASSLGPGLVYNEQFF

V gene: TRBV12-3/TRBV12-4
CDR3 length: 16
J gene: TRBJ2-7
clone size: NA
D gene: NA
CDR3 DNA: TGTGCCAGCAGTTTATCTGGGGGGTGGCGCTCCTACGAGCAGTACTTC
CDR3 protein: CASSLSGGWRSYEQYF

V gene: TRBV6-6
CDR3 length: 12
J gene: TRBJ2-1
clone size: NA
D gene: NA
CDR3 DNA: TGTGCCGGAAAAGCGGAGAGCAATGAGCAGTTCTTC
CDR3 protein: CAGKAESNEQFF

V gene: TRBV12-3/TRBV12-4
CDR3 length: 14
J gene: TRBJ2-5
clone size: NA
D gene: NA
CDR3 DNA: TGTGCCAGCGCACGAGGGCTCGGCCAAGAGACCCAGTACTTC
CDR3 protein: CASARGLGQETQYF

V gene: TRBV10-3
CDR3 length: 15
J gene: TRBJ2-7
clone size: few
D gene: NA
CDR3 DNA: TGTGCCATCAGTGAGTCCCCCTTGACAGTCTACGAGCAGTACTTC
CDR3 protein: CAISESPLTVYEQYF

V gene: TRBV7-2
CDR3 length: 14
J gene: TRBJ1-1
clone size: NA
D gene: NA
CDR3 DNA: TGTGCCAGCAGCTACGTAGGCGGGAACACTGAAGCTTTCTTT
CDR3 protein: CASSYVGGNTEAFF

V gene: TRBV29-1
CDR3 length: 15
J gene: TRBJ1-5
clone size: NA
D gene: NA
CDR3 DNA: TGCAGCGTTTCCGACAGCACCGATGGGAATCAGCCCCAGCATTTT
CDR3 protein: CSVSDSTDGNQPQHF

V gene: TRBV5-1
CDR3 length: 15
J gene: TRBJ1-1
clone size: few
D gene: NA
CDR3 DNA: TGCGCCAGCAGCTTGGATGGGCCGAAGAACACTGAAGCTTTCTTT
CDR3 protein: CASSLDGPKNTEAFF

V gene: TRBV5-1
CDR3 length: 17
J gene: TRBJ2-3
clone size: NA
D gene: TRBD1
CDR3 DNA: TGCGCCAGCAGCTTAACGGGATCCTTCCTTGGGGACAGATACGCGTATTTT
CDR3 protein: CASSLTGSFLGDRYAYF

V gene: TRBV20-1
CDR3 length: 15
J gene: TRBJ2-3
clone size: NA
D gene: TRBD2
CDR3 DNA: TGCAGTGCTGCAAAGACTAGCGAATCGCACAGATACGCGTATTTT
CDR3 protein: CSAAKTSESHRYAYF

V gene: TRBV27
CDR3 length: 14
J gene: TRBJ2-3
clone size: NA
D gene: NA
CDR3 DNA: TGTGCCACCAACGACAGGATATTCACAGATACGCAGTATTTT
CDR3 protein: CATNDRIFTDTQYF

V gene: TRBV10-3
CDR3 length: 16
J gene: TRBJ2-3
clone size: NA
D gene: NA
CDR3 DNA: TGTGCCATCAGTGAGCCCCAGGGGCTAGGCACAGATACGCAGTATTTT
CDR3 protein: CAISEPQGLGTDTQYF

V gene: TRBV20-1
CDR3 length: 14
J gene: TRBJ2-1
clone size: many
D gene: NA
CDR3 DNA: TGCAGTGCTCCTTCCGGGACTCGTTACAATGAGCAGTTCTTC
CDR3 protein: CSAPSGTRYNEQFF

V gene: TRBV5-6
CDR3 length: 15
J gene: TRBJ2-7
clone size: NA
D gene: NA
CDR3 DNA: TGTGCCAGCAGTCCCGGGCGTGGGAGACTCTACGAGCAGTACTTC
CDR3 protein: CASSPGRGRLYEQYF

V gene: TRBV20-1
CDR3 length: 15
J gene: TRBJ2-7
clone size: NA
D gene: TRBD1
CDR3 DNA: TGCAGTGCTGGAGGCCGGGACAGGGCCACCTACGAGCAGTACTTC
CDR3 protein: CSAGGRDRATYEQYF

V gene: TRBV15
CDR3 length: 15
J gene: TRBJ1-6
clone size: few
D gene: TRBD1
CDR3 DNA: TGTGCCACCAGCAGACGACAGGGACAGAGGTCACCCCTCCACTTT
CDR3 protein: CATSRRQGQRSPLHF

V gene: TRBV5-4
CDR3 length: 15
J gene: TRBJ2-7
clone size: NA
D gene: TRBD2
CDR3 DNA: TGTGCCAGCAGCTTGGGGACTAGCAAAAGGGACGAGCAGTACTTC
CDR3 protein: CASSLGTSKRDEQYF

V gene: TRBV24-1
CDR3 length: 12
J gene: TRBJ1-2
clone size: NA
D gene: NA
CDR3 DNA: TGTGCCACCAGTGATCCCCCTTATGGCTACACCTTC
CDR3 protein: CATSDPPYGYTF

V gene: TRBV12-3/TRBV12-4
CDR3 length: 17
J gene: TRBJ2-1
clone size: NA
D gene: TRBD2
CDR3 DNA: TGTGCCAGCACCCGTATTCTAAGCGGGATCCCCTACAATGAGCAGTTCTTC
CDR3 protein: CASTRILSGIPYNEQFF

V gene: TRBV2
CDR3 length: 14
J gene: TRBJ1-5
clone size: NA
D gene: NA
CDR3 DNA: TGTGCCAGCACCCCGGGAGAACGCAATCAGCCCCAGCATTTT
CDR3 protein: CASTPGERNQPQHF

V gene: TRBV5-1
CDR3 length: 17
J gene: TRBJ2-1
clone size: NA
D gene: TRBD2
CDR3 DNA: TGCGCCAGCAGCGCTACACTAGCGGGAGGGCCCTACAATGAGCAGTTCTTC
CDR3 protein: CASSATLAGGPYNEQFF

V gene: TRBV6-2/TRBV6-3
CDR3 length: 19
J gene: TRBJ2-1
clone size: NA
D gene: TRBD2
CDR3 DNA: TGTGCCAGCAGTTTTTCAGGACTAGGGGCACCTTTAACCTACAATGAGCAGTTCTTC
CDR3 protein: CASSFSGLGAPLTYNEQFF

V gene: TRBV5-1
CDR3 length: 13
J gene: TRBJ2-7
clone size: NA
D gene: NA
CDR3 DNA: TGCGCCAGCACCGCCCGTCCCGACTACGAGCAGTACTTC
CDR3 protein: CASTARPDYEQYF

V gene: TRBV20-1
CDR3 length: 15
J gene: TRBJ2-1
clone size: NA
D gene: NA
CDR3 DNA: TGCAGTGCTAGAGACCTAGCCGACTCCTACAATGAGCAGTTCTTC
CDR3 protein: CSARDLADSYNEQFF

V gene: TRBV27
CDR3 length: 15
J gene: TRBJ2-1
clone size: NA
D gene: TRBD2
CDR3 DNA: TGTGCCAGCAGTAGCGGGACTAGCGGGGACAATGAGCAGTTCTTC
CDR3 protein: CASSSGTSGDNEQFF

V gene: TRBV7-2
CDR3 length: 14
J gene: TRBJ2-1
clone size: few
D gene: TRBD2
CDR3 DNA: TGTGCCAGCAGCCTAGCGGTCACCTACAATGAGCAGTTCTTC
CDR3 protein: CASSLAVTYNEQFF

V gene: TRBV11-2
CDR3 length: 16
J gene: TRBJ2-5
clone size: few
D gene: NA
CDR3 DNA: TGTGCCAGCAGCCGAGTCTTTCCTAGGGGGGAAGAGACCCAGTACTTC
CDR3 protein: CASSRVFPRGEETQYF

V gene: TRBV20-1
CDR3 length: 15
J gene: TRBJ1-2
clone size: NA
D gene: TRBD1
CDR3 DNA: TGCAGTGCTAGGGGGGACAGGGGAGGGAACTATGGCTACACCTTC
CDR3 protein: CSARGDRGGNYGYTF

V gene: TRBV9
CDR3 length: 17
J gene: TRBJ2-3
clone size: NA
D gene: TRBD2
CDR3 DNA: TGTGCCAGCAGCGCCCTGGCGGGGGGGCTTGGAAACAGATACGCGTATTTT
CDR3 protein: CASSALAGGLGNRYAYF

V gene: TRBV12-3/TRBV12-4
CDR3 length: 14
J gene: TRBJ1-1
clone size: NA
D gene: NA
CDR3 DNA: TGTGCCAGCAGTACCACTACTCGCGGCACTGAAGCTTTCTTT
CDR3 protein: CASSTTTRGTEAFF

V gene: TRBV29-1
CDR3 length: 11
J gene: TRBJ2-5
clone size: few
D gene: NA
CDR3 DNA: TGCAGCGTTGTTATCCAAGAGACCCAGTACTTC
CDR3 protein: CSVVIQETQYF

V gene: TRBV20-1
CDR3 length: 14
J gene: TRBJ2-7
clone size: NA
D gene: NA
CDR3 DNA: TGCAGTGCTTATAGCGGTAGGGCCAGCTACGAGCAGTACTTC
CDR3 protein: CSAYSGRASYEQYF

V gene: TRBV12-3/TRBV12-4
CDR3 length: 15
J gene: TRBJ2-1
clone size: many
D gene: NA
CDR3 DNA: TGTGCCAGCAGCTTAAAGGGGAGCTCCTACAATGAGCAGTTCTTC
CDR3 protein: CASSLKGSSYNEQFF

V gene: TRBV7-4
CDR3 length: 14
J gene: TRBJ2-7
clone size: few
D gene: NA
CDR3 DNA: TGTGCCAGCAGCTTAGGGACATCTCGCTCCGAGCAGTACTTC
CDR3 protein: CASSLGTSRSEQYF

V gene: TRBV30
CDR3 length: 13
J gene: TRBJ2-5
clone size: NA
D gene: NA
CDR3 DNA: TGCGCCTGGAGTCTAACGGCTCAAGGGACCCAGTACTTC
CDR3 protein: CAWSLTAQGTQYF

V gene: TRBV7-9
CDR3 length: 13
J gene: TRBJ1-4
clone size: few
D gene: NA
CDR3 DNA: TGTGCCAGCAGCCGCGGACCTGGGGAAAAACTGTTTTTT
CDR3 protein: CASSRGPGEKLFF

V gene: TRBV6-2/TRBV6-3
CDR3 length: 13
J gene: TRBJ1-2
clone size: NA
D gene: NA
CDR3 DNA: TGTGTCGGTCGACCACGAGGGAGCTATGGCTACACCTTC
CDR3 protein: CVGRPRGSYGYTF

V gene: TRBV3-1
CDR3 length: 17
J gene: TRBJ2-3
clone size: few
D gene: TRBD1
CDR3 DNA: TGTGCCAGCAGCCAGAACCGGGACAGGGTTAGTACAGATACGCAGTATTTT
CDR3 protein: CASSQNRDRVSTDTQYF